The clone carrying this TCR beta chain has only one observation. In the source study's methods: Quantification of nucleated cells was approximated via reference gene primer amplification. This table comes from immunoSEQ multiplex PCR, and its TCRdb copy is limited to in-frame clones, with some not included. V, J and clone size are those of that table, while D and trimming were read from the DNA. The sample lists about 120,000 clones, 90% seen once, with 3.5% to 4.5% in the top ten. The entry originates in a study of blood T cell repertoires in COVID-19. Study overall: Acute and convalescent COVID-19 samples came from the United States, Italy and Spain.

The V gene's germline CDR1 is SNHLY and CDR2 FYNNEI. Losses at the gene ends were 6 bases for V and 3 bases for J; bases not matched to a gene: 2. CDR3 length: 13 residues. Seattle participants joined during active infection and were tracked over time. The chain employs TRBV2 and TRBJ2-5, with 9 positions matching TRBD1. This receptor was obtained from a woman aged 55 to 70 with COVID-19, enrolled during active disease. The sequenced sample consisted of peripheral blood. CDR3 sequence: CASRRDREETQYF. The CDR3 DNA reads as TGTGCCAGCAGAAGGGACAGGGAAGAGACCCAGTACTTC. The full variable domain, its missing parts supplied by reference TRBV2 and TRBJ2-5, is EPEVTQTPSHQVTQMGQEVILRCVPISNHLYFYWYRQILGQKVEFLVSFYNNEISEKSEIFDDQFSVERPDGSNFTLKIRSTKLEDSAMYFCASRRDREETQYFGPGTRLLVL.